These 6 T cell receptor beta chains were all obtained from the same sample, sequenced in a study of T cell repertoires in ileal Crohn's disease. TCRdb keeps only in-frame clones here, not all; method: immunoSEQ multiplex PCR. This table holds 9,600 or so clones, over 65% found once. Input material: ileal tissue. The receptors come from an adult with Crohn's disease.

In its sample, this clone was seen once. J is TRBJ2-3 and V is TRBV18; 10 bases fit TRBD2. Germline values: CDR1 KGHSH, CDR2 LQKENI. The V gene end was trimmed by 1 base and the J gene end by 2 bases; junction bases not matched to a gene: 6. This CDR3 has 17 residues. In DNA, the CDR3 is TGTGCCAGCTCACCACGTAGCGGGGGGAGCCTCACAGATACGCAGTATTTT. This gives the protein CASSPRSGGSLTDTQYF.

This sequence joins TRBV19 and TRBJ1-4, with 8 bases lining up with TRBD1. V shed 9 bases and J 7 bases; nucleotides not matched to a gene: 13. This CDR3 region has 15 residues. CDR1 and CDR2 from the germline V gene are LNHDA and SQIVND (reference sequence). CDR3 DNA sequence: TGTGCCAGCGCTCCCCGACAGGGGAGAGGTGAAAAACTGTTTTTT. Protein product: CASAPRQGRGEKLFF.

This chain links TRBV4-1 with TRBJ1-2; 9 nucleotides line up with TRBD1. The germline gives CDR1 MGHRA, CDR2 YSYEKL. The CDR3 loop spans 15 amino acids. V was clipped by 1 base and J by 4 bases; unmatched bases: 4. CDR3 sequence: CASSQVVTGGYGYTF. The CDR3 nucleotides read TGCGCCAGCAGCCAAGTAGTGACAGGGGGCTATGGCTACACCTTC.

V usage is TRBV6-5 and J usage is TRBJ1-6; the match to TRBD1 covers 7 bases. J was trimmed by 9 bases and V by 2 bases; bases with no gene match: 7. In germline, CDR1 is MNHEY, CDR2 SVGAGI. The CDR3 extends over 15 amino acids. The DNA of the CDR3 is TGTGCCAGCAGTTACGCGGTACCAGGGGGTTCACCCCTCCACTTT. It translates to CASSYAVPGGSPLHF.

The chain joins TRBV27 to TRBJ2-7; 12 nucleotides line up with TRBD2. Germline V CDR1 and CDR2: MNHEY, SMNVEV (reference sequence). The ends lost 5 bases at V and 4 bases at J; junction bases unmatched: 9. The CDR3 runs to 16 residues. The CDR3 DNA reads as TGTGCCAGCAGTCCCCTAGCGGGAGGGCTCGGGTACGAGCAGTACTTC. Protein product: CASSPLAGGLGYEQYF.

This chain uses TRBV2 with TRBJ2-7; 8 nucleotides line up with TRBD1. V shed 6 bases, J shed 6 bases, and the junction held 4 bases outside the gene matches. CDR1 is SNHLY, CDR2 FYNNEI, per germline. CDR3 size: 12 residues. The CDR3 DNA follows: TGTGCCAGCAGGCCCGACAGGGGCGAGCAGTACTTC. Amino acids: CASRPDRGEQYF.